Below are 2 T cell receptor beta chains sequenced from a single sample in a study of cytomegalovirus exposure and HLA in healthy donors (dated by TCRdb to 2017 to 2019). The library was made by the immunoSEQ multiplex PCR assay. The multiplex PCR relied on a mix of 60 forward primers for TCR Vbeta segments and 13 reverse primers for TCR Jbeta segments. TCRdb re-hosts the immuneACCESS table, in-frame sequences only. Its copies lack some clones; in the studies checked, an unresolved V gene accounts for under half of them, and the cause for the rest is not known. Recorded for this sample are 170,000 or so clones; 80% of them occurred a single time. The ten biggest clones cover around 5.8% of the sample. The sequenced sample consisted of PBMCs. These TCRs come from a male donor in good health and CMV-seropositive.

This rearrangement joins TRBV25-1 to TRBJ2-1; TRBD2 matches at 10 bases. Looked up from germline, CDR1 is MGHDK and CDR2 is SYGVNS. V gave up 10 bases and J gave up 0 bases; unmatched junction bases: 15. The CDR3 totals 18 residues. The CDR3 here is CANLTSGDEDSSYNEQFF. Written as DNA, the CDR3 is TGTGCCAACCTTACTAGCGGGGACGAGGATAGCTCCTACAATGAGCAGTTCTTC. Variable domain in full (rest from reference TRBV25-1 and TRBJ2-1): EADIYQTPRYLVIGTGKKITLECSQTMGHDKMYWYQQDPGMELHLIHYSYGVNSTEKGDLSSESTVSRIRTEHFPLTLESARPSHTSQYLCANLTSGDEDSSYNEQFFGPGTRLTVL.

The V and J genes are TRBV6-5 and TRBJ2-7; TRBD2 might be the D (5 bases). V lost 7 bases, J lost 5 bases, and 21 bases lay in between. This CDR3 region has 15 residues. Germline-derived CDR1 and CDR2 are MNHEY and SVGAGI. CDR3 bases: TGTGCCAGCAACCCGGGTCAAAGCGGCTTCCACGAGCAGTACTTC. The encoded protein is CASNPGQSGFHEQYF.